Shown below are 21 T cell receptor beta chains from a single sample sequenced in a study of cytomegalovirus exposure and HLA in healthy donors. Use of 60 Vbeta and 13 Jbeta primers characterized the PCR. Assay: immunoSEQ multiplex PCR; the TCRdb copy retains only in-frame clones and omits some. This table has about 180,000 clones, just over 75% appearing once. Sequencing was performed on PBMCs. The receptors were sampled from a woman in her sixties or seventies in good health and CMV-seropositive.

The gene calls are TRBV15 and TRBJ2-2; TRBD2 is a possible D gene (6 bases). This CDR3 region has 14 residues. Per germline, CDR1 LNHNV and CDR2 YYDKDF (reference sequence). The ends were cut back, 7 bases at V and 2 bases at J, with 11 bases in the middle. The CDR3 sequence: CATMEGPNTGELFF. CDR3 DNA sequence: TGTGCCACCATGGAGGGACCAAACACCGGGGAGCTGTTTTTT.

The chain has TRBV7-6 and TRBJ1-1; a possible D gene is TRBD1 (5 bases). The germline V gene encodes CDR1 SGHVS and CDR2 FNYEAQ. CDR3 length: 12 amino acids. V was trimmed by 6 bases and J by 1 base, leaving 6 bases between them. In DNA, the CDR3 is TGTGCCAGCAGAGGACAGAACACTGAAGCTTTCTTT. This sequence encodes CASRGQNTEAFF.

This clone was found a few times. The chain combines TRBV27 with TRBJ2-5, with D possibly matching TRBD1 (5 bases). This CDR3 comprises 15 residues. Trimming shortened V by 6 bases and J by 2 bases, and 16 bases separated the two germline ends. Germline CDR1 MNHEY, CDR2 SMNVEV (reference sequence). CDR3 protein: CASSQLPTDQETQYF. For the CDR3, the DNA is TGTGCCAGCAGCCAACTACCGACAGATCAAGAGACCCAGTACTTC.

The CDR3 DNA sequence: TGTGCCAGCAGCCCCGTCTTCACAGATACGCAGTATTTT. It translates to CASSPVFTDTQYF. V usage is TRBV7-2 and J usage is TRBJ2-3; no clear D gene. The CDR3 has 13 residues. V gave up 5 bases and J gave up 2 bases, with 8 bases separating them. The germline V gene has CDR1 SGHTA and CDR2 FQGNSA.

The chain employs TRBV2 and TRBJ1-2; the D gene is possibly TRBD1 (6 bases). The germline V gene has CDR1 SNHLY and CDR2 FYNNEI. The CDR3 totals 15 residues. The V end lost 5 bases, the J end lost 5 bases, and 18 bases lay between the germline ends. For the CDR3, the DNA is TGTGCCAGCAGTTTGACAGGCCTGTCTCCTTATGGCTACACCTTC. Its protein product is CASSLTGLSPYGYTF.

V usage is TRBV7-2 and J usage is TRBJ2-1; 11 positions match TRBD2. Germline CDR1 and CDR2: SGHTA and FQGNSA. V shed 3 bases and J 7 bases; nucleotides not matched to a gene: 11. The CDR3 contains 17 residues. The CDR3 sequence is CASSFLAGGGRSNEQFF. The DNA for the CDR3 is TGTGCCAGCAGCTTTCTAGCGGGAGGTGGTCGGAGTAATGAGCAGTTCTTC.

This chain joins TRBV7-2 and TRBJ2-5, with 7 bases that match TRBD2. The assigned J gene may be wrong: the sequence end matches TRBJ2-7 better. Germline V lookup: CDR1 SGHTA, CDR2 FQGNSA. There are 17 residues in the CDR3. The DNA for the CDR3 is TGTGCCAGCAGCTTAGCGGCGGGCGGGAGTTCAGGCTACGAGCAGTACTTC. Translating gives CASSLAAGGSSGYEQYF.

Only a few counts were recorded for this clone. The chain recombines TRBV19 with TRBJ2-1, with a weak D call TRBD1 (6 bases). The length of the CDR3 is 17 residues. Looked up from germline, CDR1 is LNHDA and CDR2 is SQIVND (reference sequence). Trimming took off 5 bases at V and 0 bases at J, with 17 bases between the two ends. As DNA, the CDR3 is TGTGCCAGTAGTCCAGACGGGACAACAAGCTCCTACAATGAGCAGTTCTTC. Translation: CASSPDGTTSSYNEQFF.

The V gene is TRBV28, the J gene TRBJ1-6; D gene unclear. V lost 6 bases to trimming and J lost 7 bases, with 10 bases between them. Germline loops: CDR1 MDHEN, CDR2 SYDVKM. The CDR3 consists of 13 residues. The DNA for the CDR3 is TGTGCCAGCAGGAGAGGCGGAAATTCACCCCTCCACTTT. This gives the protein CASRRGGNSPLHF.

There are a few counts of this clone. The chain links TRBV6-5 to TRBJ1-1; weak D call: TRBD1 (5 bases). The germline V gene encodes CDR1 MNHEY and CDR2 SVGAGI. The CDR3 has 13 amino acids. V was clipped by 1 base and J by 11 bases, with 14 bases between them. CDR3 nucleotides: TGTGCCAGCAGTTACTTAGACAGACCAAGGGCTTTCTTT. This encodes CASSYLDRPRAFF.

The chain links TRBV25-1 to TRBJ2-5; 7 nucleotides align to TRBD1. The CDR3 contains 15 residues. Germline lookup yields CDR1 MGHDK and CDR2 SYGVNS. The V and J ends lost 7 bases and 0 bases, in that order; junction bases with no gene match: 8. The CDR3 loop reads CASTADRANQETQYF. The CDR3 DNA reads TGTGCCAGCACCGCCGACAGGGCCAACCAAGAGACCCAGTACTTC.

This chain uses TRBV28 with TRBJ1-3, with 8 positions matching TRBD1. Looked up from germline, CDR1 is MDHEN and CDR2 is SYDVKM. The CDR3 has 14 residues. The V and J ends lost 6 bases and 2 bases, in that order; junction bases with no gene match: 3. CDR3 in DNA: TGTGCCAGCAGACAGGGGGGACCTGGAAACACCATATATTTT. Protein product: CASRQGGPGNTIYF. The variable domain in full, completed from reference TRBV28 and TRBJ1-3, reads DVKVTQSSRYLVKRTGEKVFLECVQDMDHENMFWYRQDPGLGLRLIYFSYDVKMKEKGDIPEGYSVSREKKERFSLILESASTNQTSMYLCASRQGGPGNTIYFGEGSWLTVV.

This chain uses TRBV28 with TRBJ2-3; 8 bases are shared with TRBD1. V was clipped by 3 bases and J by 3 bases; unmatched bases: 2. Germline lookup yields CDR1 MDHEN and CDR2 SYDVKM. The CDR3 has 14 amino acids. The CDR3 DNA reads as TGTGCCAGCAGTTTGACAGGGGTGACAGATACGCAGTATTTT. Protein sequence: CASSLTGVTDTQYF.

Written as DNA, the CDR3 is TGCAGCGTTGAATCGGGGCGGGGCGCAGGGGAAAAACTGTTTTTT. This translates into CSVESGRGAGEKLFF. V and J are TRBV29-1 and TRBJ1-4, with D perhaps matching TRBD1 (5 bases). The germline V gene encodes CDR1 SQVTM and CDR2 ANQGSEA. With 2 bases removed from V and 8 bases from J, the gap between germline ends came to 18 bases. The CDR3 sequence is 15 residues long.

The chain recombines TRBV7-8 with TRBJ1-5; no firm D call. Trimming shortened V by 3 bases and J by 2 bases, and 11 bases separated the two germline ends. The CDR3 is 15 amino acids. Germline V CDR1 and CDR2: SGHVS, FQNEAQ. The CDR3 loop is CASSFASGGNQPQHF. The CDR3 DNA reads TGTGCCAGCAGCTTCGCATCCGGGGGCAATCAGCCCCAGCATTTT.

This clone was detected only once. The chain recombines TRBV19 with TRBJ2-1; 13 positions match TRBD2. V shed 10 bases, J shed 9 bases, and the junction held 12 bases outside the gene matches. Germline V gene lookup returns CDR1 LNHDA and CDR2 SQIVND (reference sequence). The CDR3 has 15 amino acids. Written as DNA, the CDR3 is TGTGCCACCAGACTAGCGGGAGGCTTCCATACTGAGCAGTTCTTC. Its protein product is CATRLAGGFHTEQFF.

J is TRBJ2-1 and V is TRBV1; the D segment call TRBD2 is taken from the table without a DNA check. TRBV1 is labeled a pseudogene. The CDR3 is 17 amino acids. This chain's CDR3 is CTSSRGSGALSYNEQFF. The CDR3 DNA sequence: TGCACCAGCAGCCGGGGTAGCGGGGCCCTCTCCTACAATGAGCAGTTCTTC.

CDR3 region: CASSLEGVSNQPQHF. The CDR3 coding sequence is TGCGCCAGCAGCCTGGAGGGGGTGAGCAATCAGCCCCAGCATTTT. The rearrangement links TRBV5-1 to TRBJ1-5; tentative D call: TRBD1 (6 bases). Germline assignment: CDR1 SGHRS and CDR2 YFSETQ. V was cut by 4 bases and J by 1 base, with 12 bases left in between. This CDR3 is built from 15 residues.

V and J are TRBV18 and TRBJ2-7; perhaps TRBD2 as D (5 bases). CDR1 is KGHSH and CDR2 is LQKENI in the germline V gene. The CDR3 is 14 residues long. The germline V and J ends were trimmed by 2 bases and 7 bases, with 15 bases remaining between them. The CDR3 sequence: CASSPATEAGEQYF. Written as DNA, the CDR3 is TGTGCCAGCTCACCAGCGACTGAGGCGGGTGAGCAGTACTTC. The variable domain in full, with the rest retrieved from reference TRBV18 and TRBJ2-7, is NAGVMQNPRHLVRRRGQEARLRCSPMKGHSHVYWYRQLPEEGLKFMVYLQKENIIDESGMPKERFSAEFPKEGPSILRIQQVVRGDSAAYFCASSPATEAGEQYFGPGTRLTVT.

This clone appeared a single time. The chain is built from TRBV19 and TRBJ2-1, with TRBD1 matching 9 bases. Germline V CDR1 and CDR2: LNHDA, SQIVND (reference sequence). Unmatched junction bases numbered 9, after V lost 7 bases and J lost 8 bases. The CDR3 runs 14 residues. The CDR3 nucleotides are TGTGCCAGTAACCCGGGACAGGGTAACTATGAGCAGTTCTTC. Amino acid sequence: CASNPGQGNYEQFF. Drawing the rest from reference TRBV19 and TRBJ2-1, the complete variable domain is DGGITQSPKYLFRKEGQNVTLSCEQNLNHDAMYWYRQDPGQGLRLIYYSQIVNDFQKGDIAEGYSVSREKKESFPLTVTSAQKNPTAFYLCASNPGQGNYEQFFGPGTRLTVL.

The chain combines TRBV10-3 with TRBJ1-5; 9 nucleotides align to TRBD1. From germline, CDR1 is ENHRY and CDR2 SYGVKD. This CDR3 has 15 amino acids. With 3 bases clipped from V and 8 bases from J, the junction kept 8 bases outside the gene matches. This chain's CDR3 is CAISDGQGITEPQHF. The DNA of the CDR3 is TGTGCCATCAGTGACGGACAGGGGATAACTGAGCCCCAGCATTTT.